A single sample is the source of the 21 T cell receptor beta chains below, sequenced in a study of T cell changes during pregnancy in multiple sclerosis. Sequenced by immunoSEQ multiplex PCR; TCRdb stores in-frame clones only, minus some. The data show about 130,000 clones, 95% to 98% seen once. This sample comprised peripheral blood, obtained after pregnancy. The origin of the receptors is a female donor with multiple sclerosis, enrolled in a pregnancy study.

This clone was counted a single time. The chain joins TRBV28 to TRBJ1-3; 8 nucleotides align to TRBD1. Germline CDR1 is MDHEN and CDR2 is SYDVKM. CDR3 length: 18 residues. Losses at the gene ends were 6 bases for V and 0 bases for J; bases not matched to a gene: 13. The CDR3 reads CASRGQVGLLGSGNTIYF. The CDR3 DNA is TGTGCCAGCAGGGGACAGGTCGGGCTTCTCGGCTCTGGAAACACCATATATTTT. Filled out from reference TRBV28 and TRBJ1-3, the complete variable domain reads DVKVTQSSRYLVKRTGEKVFLECVQDMDHENMFWYRQDPGLGLRLIYFSYDVKMKEKGDIPEGYSVSREKKERFSLILESASTNQTSMYLCASRGQVGLLGSGNTIYFGEGSWLTVV.

This chain uses TRBV28 with TRBJ2-7; 12 bases fit TRBD2. Unmatched junction bases numbered 6, after V lost 7 bases and J lost 2 bases. This CDR3 spans 15 amino acids. CDR1 MDHEN and CDR2 SYDVKM come from the germline V gene. The CDR3 sequence: CASTFSSGRAYEQYF. CDR3 sequence (DNA): TGTGCCAGCACATTTTCTAGCGGGAGGGCCTACGAGCAGTACTTC.

CDR3 amino acids: CASSPGQGGEKLFF. The CDR3, as DNA: TGTGCCAGCAGCCCTGGACAGGGGGGAGAAAAACTGTTTTTT. The chain employs TRBV7-2 and TRBJ1-4; 10 bases line up with TRBD1. CDR3 length: 14 amino acids. Germline lookup yields CDR1 SGHTA and CDR2 FQGNSA. V trimming: 5 bases; J trimming: 8 bases; junction bases outside the gene matches: 5.

This clone was seen a single time. V and J are TRBV19 and TRBJ1-5, with a weak D call TRBD1 (6 bases). The CDR3 has 17 residues. In germline, CDR1 is LNHDA, CDR2 SQIVND (reference sequence). The V gene lost 2 bases and the J gene lost 5 bases, with 19 bases spanning the gap. CDR3 residues: CASSIWQGRGGDQPQHF. The CDR3 DNA follows: TGTGCCAGTAGTATATGGCAGGGGCGCGGGGGAGATCAGCCCCAGCATTTT.

Written as DNA, the CDR3 is TGTGCCAGCAGTAGGGCGGGAGGAAACAATGAGCAGTTCTTC. It specifies CASSRAGGNNEQFF. The V gene is TRBV28, the J gene TRBJ2-1; 8 bases map to TRBD2. Germline CDR1 is MDHEN and CDR2 is SYDVKM. J lost 5 bases, V lost 5 bases, and 5 bases had no gene match. The CDR3 is made up of 14 amino acids. Filled out from reference TRBV28 and TRBJ2-1, the complete variable domain reads DVKVTQSSRYLVKRTGEKVFLECVQDMDHENMFWYRQDPGLGLRLIYFSYDVKMKEKGDIPEGYSVSREKKERFSLILESASTNQTSMYLCASSRAGGNNEQFFGPGTRLTVL.

This rearrangement joins TRBV4-2 to TRBJ2-1; TRBD2 matches 8 bases. The V gene's germline CDR1 is LGHNA and CDR2 YNFKEQ. This CDR3 region has 16 residues. V lost 1 base, J lost 2 bases, and 4 bases stayed unmatched. The CDR3 nucleotides read TGTGCCAGCAGCCAAGTCCCTAGCGGGCCCTACAATGAGCAGTTCTTC. It encodes CASSQVPSGPYNEQFF.

This sequence joins TRBV29-1 and TRBJ1-2; no firm D call. The V gene's germline CDR1 is SQVTM and CDR2 ANQGSEA. The V gene lost 2 bases and the J gene lost 5 bases, with 9 bases spanning the gap. The CDR3 is made up of 12 amino acids. The CDR3 here is CSVERPGYGYTF. Here the CDR3 DNA reads TGCAGCGTTGAACGACCAGGTTATGGCTACACCTTC.

The V gene is TRBV28, the J gene TRBJ2-3; a possible D gene is TRBD1 (7 bases). Between the trimmed V and J ends, which lost 2 bases and 1 base, there was a span of 16 bases. Germline CDR1 and CDR2: MDHEN and SYDVKM. The CDR3 covers 17 residues. This CDR3 is CASSLDVGGGRTDTQYF. The CDR3 DNA reads TGTGCCAGCAGTTTAGATGTTGGAGGGGGCCGCACAGATACGCAGTATTTT.

The rearrangement links TRBV5-1 to TRBJ1-2; 10 bases are shared with TRBD1. The CDR3 has 16 residues. Per the germline V gene, CDR1 is SGHRS and CDR2 is YFSETQ. The V gene end was trimmed by 0 bases and the J gene end by 2 bases; junction bases not matched to a gene: 4. The CDR3 nucleotides are TGCGCCAGCAGCTTGGGCATGGGACAGGGGAACTATGGCTACACCTTC. Its protein is CASSLGMGQGNYGYTF.

The chain joins TRBV27 to TRBJ1-5; a weak D match, TRBD1 (5 bases). Germline CDR1 is MNHEY and CDR2 is SMNVEV (reference sequence). V was shortened by 0 bases and J by 10 bases, with 7 bases between the two germline ends. CDR3 length: 12 residues. The CDR3 DNA reads as TGTGCCAGCAGTTTATCGGGGGGACCCCAGCATTTT. Translation gives CASSLSGGPQHF.

V is TRBV28 and J is TRBJ2-7; 11 nucleotides line up with TRBD2. CDR1 and CDR2 from the germline V gene are MDHEN and SYDVKM. The CDR3 is made up of 20 amino acids. V dropped 1 base and J dropped 4; count of bases not matched to a gene: 18. In DNA, the CDR3 is TGTGCCAGCAGTTTATATACCGGGACGGACCTGACTAGCGGGGTATACGAGCAGTACTTC. Translating it yields CASSLYTGTDLTSGVYEQYF.

This clone was seen only a few times. The chain employs TRBV9 and TRBJ2-2, with 10 bases matching TRBD1. CDR1 and CDR2 from the germline V gene are SGDLS and YYNGEE. The CDR3 extends over 14 amino acids. J lost 7 bases, V lost 4 bases, and 4 bases had no gene match. The CDR3 loop is CASSLTGGVGELFF. The CDR3 bases are TGTGCCAGCAGCCTGACAGGGGGCGTCGGGGAGCTGTTTTTT.

V and J are TRBV5-4 and TRBJ2-3, with D possibly TRBD2 on 6 matching bases. The V end lost 1 base, the J end lost 1 base, and 10 bases lay between the germline ends. Germline V gene sequence: CDR1 SGHNT, CDR2 YYREEE (reference sequence). This CDR3 contains 15 residues. The CDR3 DNA sequence: TGTGCCAGCAGCTTGCCCGGGGGTGGCACAGATACGCAGTATTTT. Protein: CASSLPGGGTDTQYF. The full variable domain, in which reference TRBV5-4 and TRBJ2-3 provide the parts outside the CDR3, is ETGVTQSPTHLIKTRGQQVTLRCSSQSGHNTVSWYQQALGQGPQFIFQYYREEENGRGNFPPRFSGLQFPNYSSELNVNALELDDSALYLCASSLPGGGTDTQYFGPGTRLTVL.

This chain connects TRBV28 to TRBJ2-7; 7 nucleotides align to TRBD2. The germline gives CDR1 MDHEN, CDR2 SYDVKM. This CDR3 is 16 amino acids long. V lost 5 bases to trimming and J lost 1 base; unmatched junction nucleotides: 11. As DNA, the CDR3 is TGTGCCAGCAGTAATTTCGGGGGAGGGCGATCCTACGAGCAGTACTTC. It is translated as CASSNFGGGRSYEQYF.

The J gene is TRBJ2-1, the V gene TRBV30; 11 positions match TRBD2. There are 14 residues in the CDR3. The germline CDR1 and CDR2 sequences are GTSNPN and SVGIG (reference sequence). Trimming removed 3 bases from V and 6 bases from J; junction bases left unmatched: 4. The CDR3: CAWRLAGEGNEQFF. CDR3 DNA: TGTGCCTGGAGACTAGCGGGAGAGGGCAATGAGCAGTTCTTC.

This clone occurred once. V is TRBV20-1 and J is TRBJ1-2; perhaps TRBD1 as D (6 bases). The CDR3 totals 11 residues. From germline, CDR1 is DFQATT and CDR2 SNEGSKA (reference sequence). Trimming stripped 6 bases from V and 3 bases from J, with 8 bases between. In DNA, the CDR3 is TGCAGTGCCCGGACAGACTATGGCTACACCTTC. Protein: CSARTDYGYTF.

The chain is built from TRBV5-1 and TRBJ2-5; D is unclear. The V and J ends lost 3 bases and 5 bases respectively, with 8 bases between them. There are 12 residues in the CDR3. Per the germline V gene, CDR1 is SGHRS and CDR2 is YFSETQ. The CDR3 sequence: CASSSAGETQYF. CDR3 nucleotide sequence: TGCGCCAGCAGCTCTGCCGGGGAGACCCAGTACTTC.

V usage is TRBV19 and J usage is TRBJ1-1; 7 nucleotides align to TRBD1. The CDR3 runs 15 residues. CDR1 is LNHDA and CDR2 is SQIVND in the germline V gene (reference sequence). The V and J ends lost 5 bases and 1 base, in that order; junction bases with no gene match: 7. The CDR3 reads CASSFPGTENTEAFF. CDR3 DNA: TGTGCCAGTAGTTTCCCCGGGACAGAGAACACTGAAGCTTTCTTT.

The chain couples TRBV5-1 to TRBJ2-3; D call uncertain. The ends were cut back, 5 bases at V and 2 bases at J, with 21 bases in the middle. Germline loops: CDR1 SGHRS, CDR2 YFSETQ. The CDR3 sequence is 17 residues long. The CDR3 region has the DNA TGCGCCAGCAGTTCGGCCCCCGGCGGCCTATCCACAGATACGCAGTATTTT. Translating gives CASSSAPGGLSTDTQYF. The complete variable domain, with remaining parts taken from reference TRBV5-1 and TRBJ2-3, reads KAGVTQTPRYLIKTRGQQVTLSCSPISGHRSVSWYQQTPGQGLQFLFEYFSETQRNKGNFPGRFSGRQFSNSRSEMNVSTLELGDSALYLCASSSAPGGLSTDTQYFGPGTRLTVL.

This chain joins TRBV10-3 and TRBJ1-3; tentative D call: TRBD1 (5 bases). The germline V gene has CDR1 ENHRY and CDR2 SYGVKD. Trimming shortened V by 0 bases and J by 7 bases, and 13 bases separated the two germline ends. The CDR3 has 15 residues. The CDR3 DNA reads TGTGCCATCAGTGAGTCGTCGGGGGGACCCAACACCATATATTTT. Its translation: CAISESSGGPNTIYF.

The chain combines TRBV6-5 with TRBJ2-7, with TRBD2 identical over 12 bases. Trimming cost V 6 bases and J 4 bases; bases outside gene matches: 4. The germline CDR1 and CDR2 sequences are MNHEY and SVGAGI. The CDR3 contains 14 residues. The CDR3 loop is CASSLTSGSYEQYF. The CDR3 region has the DNA TGTGCCAGCAGCCTGACTAGCGGGAGTTACGAGCAGTACTTC.